This record concerns one T cell receptor (beta chain) sequence. These data originate in a study of blood T cell repertoires in COVID-19. Overall study: The United States, Italy and Spain provided the acute and convalescent COVID-19 samples. T cells, B-cell-depleted T cells, or PBMCs provided the cDNA or gDNA that served as material.

Authors' processing steps: Estimates of nucleated cell counts were drawn from the amplification of reference gene primers. Produced via immunoSEQ multiplex PCR; TCRdb's table is partial and in-frame only. That table supplies the V and J calls and clone size; D and trimming were determined from the DNA. The profile shows tens of thousands of clones, about 89% of them singletons. J lost 1 base, V lost 1 base, and 3 bases had no gene match. The CDR3 has 16 amino acids. The germline gives CDR1 SGHAT, CDR2 FQNNGV. The V and J genes are TRBV11-2 and TRBJ2-3, with 9 bases identical to TRBD2. The source is a human donor in a cohort sampled during active COVID-19. Sequencing input: peripheral blood. The CDR3 reads CASSLGASGGTDTQYF. The DNA of the CDR3 is TGTGCCAGCAGCTTAGGGGCTAGCGGGGGCACAGATACGCAGTATTTT.